This T cell receptor (beta chain) derives from a study of blood T cell repertoires in COVID-19. Study-level information: T cells, B-cell-depleted T cells, or PBMCs supplied cDNA or gDNA.

Germline assignment: CDR1 SEHNR and CDR2 FQNEAQ (reference sequence). V lost 5 bases and J lost 3, with 11 bases in between. The CDR3 is 13 amino acids. The assay was immunoSEQ multiplex PCR, and TCRdb's table has in-frame clones only and misses some. The sample has about 250,000 clones, about 90% seen once. Sequenced: peripheral blood. V usage is TRBV7-9 and J usage is TRBJ2-7, with a tentative D call TRBD1 (5 bases). The clonotype comes from a man older than 75 with acute or convalescent COVID-19. As DNA, the CDR3 is TGTGCCAGCAGCGATAGGGGCCACTACGAGCAGTACTTC. Its protein product is CASSDRGHYEQYF.